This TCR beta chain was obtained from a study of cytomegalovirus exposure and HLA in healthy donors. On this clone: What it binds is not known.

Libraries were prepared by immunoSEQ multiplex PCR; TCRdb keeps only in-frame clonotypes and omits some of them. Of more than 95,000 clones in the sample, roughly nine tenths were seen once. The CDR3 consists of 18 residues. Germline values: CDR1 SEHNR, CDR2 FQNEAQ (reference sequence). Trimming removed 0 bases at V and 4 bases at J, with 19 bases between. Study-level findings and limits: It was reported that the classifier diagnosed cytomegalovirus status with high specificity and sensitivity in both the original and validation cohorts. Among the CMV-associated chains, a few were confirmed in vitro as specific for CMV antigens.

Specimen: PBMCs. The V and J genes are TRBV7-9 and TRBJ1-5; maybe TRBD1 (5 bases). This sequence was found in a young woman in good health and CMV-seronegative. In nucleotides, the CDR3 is TGTGCCAGCAGCTTAGCGCGTTTCGACGGGGGTCGAAATCAGCCCCAGCATTTT. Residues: CASSLARFDGGRNQPQHF.